Listed below are T cell receptor beta chains from one sample, sequenced in a study of cytomegalovirus exposure and HLA in healthy donors. Clones were read by immunoSEQ multiplex PCR, and TCRdb kept only the in-frame ones, dropping some. The sample shows around 96,000 clones, 55% to 75% of them seen only once. The sequencing sample was made of PBMCs. All receptors derive from a man between 60 and 70 years old in good health and CMV-seronegative. CDR3s include the opening cysteine and the closing phenylalanine or tryptophan. Fields, in order: D gene, J gene, V gene, clone size, CDR3 protein, CDR3 DNA. The D gene is left open where the match is weak. Not all rows give a size; the values are once, few, many and, for expanded clones, a class.

>.|TRBJ2-1|TRBV6-1|.
CASRAIEYNEQFF
TGTGCCAGCCGAGCGATAGAATACAATGAGCAGTTCTTC
>TRBD1|TRBJ1-5|TRBV6-1|.
CASSKPGQPYQPQHF
TGTGCCAGCAGTAAGCCGGGACAGCCCTATCAGCCCCAGCATTTT
>.|TRBJ1-5|TRBV7-2|.
CASSPRVSNQPQHF
TGTGCCAGCAGCCCCCGGGTTAGCAATCAGCCCCAGCATTTT
>TRBD2|TRBJ2-7|TRBV2|.
CASSEGRGGYEQYF
TGTGCCAGCAGTGAAGGGCGGGGGGGCTACGAGCAGTACTTC
>.|TRBJ2-7|TRBV19|few
CASTHGSSYEQYF
TGTGCCAGTACTCATGGGAGCTCCTACGAGCAGTACTTC
>TRBD1|TRBJ1-5|TRBV6-4|.
CASNSDRANNQPQHF
TGTGCCAGCAATTCGGACAGGGCAAACAATCAGCCCCAGCATTTT
>.|TRBJ2-1|TRBV11-2|few
CASSFLTAGQTNEQFF
TGTGCCAGCAGCTTCTTAACGGCAGGGCAAACCAATGAGCAGTTCTTC
>.|TRBJ2-7|TRBV5-4|.
CASSLGGESLYEQYF
TGTGCCAGCAGCTTGGGGGGGGAGAGCCTCTACGAGCAGTACTTC
>TRBD1|TRBJ1-4|TRBV19|.
CASSMKGQGAGGEKLFF
TGTGCCAGTAGTATGAAGGGACAGGGGGCAGGAGGTGAAAAACTGTTTTTT
>.|TRBJ1-2|TRBV5-5|.
CASSYAGDFNYGYTF
TGTGCCAGCAGCTATGCAGGGGATTTCAACTATGGCTACACCTTC
>TRBD1|TRBJ1-2|TRBV6-1|.
CASSRDRSNYGYTF
TGTGCCAGCAGCCGGGACAGATCTAACTATGGCTACACCTTC
>TRBD1|TRBJ1-4|TRBV5-6|once
CASSSQGATNEKLFF
TGTGCCAGCAGCTCCCAGGGGGCAACTAATGAAAAACTGTTTTTT
>.|TRBJ1-2|TRBV20-1|.
CSAPISGGYTF
TGCAGTGCCCCCATATCCGGGGGCTACACCTTC
>.|TRBJ2-7|TRBV10-1|.
CASSDTPYEQYF
TGCGCCAGCAGTGACACTCCCTACGAGCAGTACTTC
>.|TRBJ1-3|TRBV7-9|.
CASNVGPGNTIYF
TGTGCCAGCAATGTGGGGCCCGGAAACACCATATATTTT
>TRBD1|TRBJ1-1|TRBV2|few
CASRRDSTMNTEAFF
TGTGCCAGCAGACGGGACAGTACCATGAACACTGAAGCTTTCTTT
>.|TRBJ1-5|TRBV6-5|few
CASSYSWRQPQHF
TGTGCCAGCAGTTACTCGTGGAGGCAGCCCCAGCATTTT
>.|TRBJ1-1|TRBV5-1|.
CASSATGQNTEAFF
TGCGCCAGCAGCGCGACAGGCCAGAACACTGAAGCTTTCTTT
>.|TRBJ1-1|TRBV7-3|once
CASGHPNTEAFF
TGTGCCAGCGGGCACCCGAACACTGAAGCTTTCTTT
>.|TRBJ2-2|TRBV19|.
CASSPAQVPGELFF
TGTGCCAGTAGCCCAGCACAGGTTCCCGGGGAGCTGTTTTTT
>.|TRBJ2-1|TRBV29-1|.
CSVVSKYNEQFF
TGCAGCGTTGTTTCTAAATACAATGAGCAGTTCTTC
>.|TRBJ2-5|TRBV4-2|.
CASSQESQVQETQYF
TGTGCCAGCAGCCAAGAGAGCCAGGTTCAAGAGACCCAGTACTTC
>TRBD1|TRBJ1-2|TRBV27|.
CASSLRQGAGYTF
TGTGCCAGCAGTTTACGACAGGGGGCGGGCTACACCTTC
>.|TRBJ2-5|TRBV7-3|.
CASSLSGPGEGGTQYF
TGTGCCAGCAGCCTTTCCGGCCCCGGGGAAGGAGGGACCCAGTACTTC
>.|TRBJ1-1|TRBV28|.
CASPGANTEAFF
TGTGCCAGCCCAGGGGCGAACACTGAAGCTTTCTTT
>.|TRBJ1-4|TRBV7-7|.
CASSPSGSGEKLFF
TGTGCCAGCAGCCCCTCCGGGTCGGGTGAAAAACTGTTTTTT
>.|TRBJ2-1|TRBV7-8|.
CASSLGAGDYNEQFF
TGTGCCAGCAGCTTAGGGGCAGGGGATTACAATGAGCAGTTCTTC